A single sample is the source of the 15 T cell receptor beta chains below, sequenced in a study of blood T cell repertoires in COVID-19. Clones were read by immunoSEQ multiplex PCR, and TCRdb kept only the in-frame ones, dropping some. In the table there are over 250,000 clones, about 90% of which are singletons. Sequencing used PBMCs or T cells enriched from blood (not recorded which). All receptors come from a woman between 25 and 40 years old who had recovered from COVID-19.

A note on this clone: Compared with germline, one end of the junction differs, possibly owing to a read error. CDR3 bases: TGCAGTGCTAGAGGGGGCGACATAGGTGATTTT. Translated: CSARGGDIGDF. This chain connects TRBV20-1 to TRBJ1-6; TRBD1 is a possible D gene (5 bases). Germline CDR1 and CDR2: DFQATT and SNEGSKA (reference sequence). The CDR3 is 11 residues long.

Worth noting for this clone: The sample carries other DNA sequences with the same CDR3. V usage is TRBV4-3 and J usage is TRBJ1-1, with no clear D. The germline V gene has CDR1 LGHNA and CDR2 YSLEER. The CDR3 loop spans 13 amino acids. V was trimmed by 1 base and J by 5 bases, leaving 8 bases between them. This CDR3 reads CASSQGPGTEAFF. Written as DNA, the CDR3 is TGCGCCAGCAGCCAAGGTCCGGGGACTGAAGCTTTCTTT.

The chain combines TRBV7-8 with TRBJ1-1; maybe TRBD1 (5 bases). Germline V gene data show CDR1 as SGHVS and CDR2 as FQNEAQ. CDR3 length: 16 residues. V was trimmed by 8 bases and J by 1 base, leaving 20 bases between them. The CDR3 here is CASSLSEGLTNTEAFF. CDR3 DNA: TGTGCCAGCTCTCTCTCCGAGGGACTGACGAACACTGAAGCTTTCTTT.

The chain employs TRBV5-1 and TRBJ2-1, with D tentatively TRBD1 (6 bases). This CDR3 spans 16 amino acids. Germline-derived CDR1 and CDR2 are SGHRS and YFSETQ. V was clipped by 2 bases and J by 2 bases, with 14 bases between them. The CDR3 loop is CASSLIQGRAYNEQFF. As DNA, the CDR3 is TGCGCCAGCAGCTTAATACAGGGCCGAGCCTACAATGAGCAGTTCTTC.

This chain joins TRBV5-8 and TRBJ1-2; D unclear. Germline CDR1 and CDR2: SGHTS and YDEGEE. V was pared by 4 bases and J by 2 bases, with 15 bases between. The CDR3 is made up of 15 amino acids. The CDR3 protein is CASSPVDGENYGYTF. The CDR3 coding sequence is TGTGCCAGCAGCCCCGTGGACGGGGAGAACTATGGCTACACCTTC.

The table lists this clone with many counts. The chain recombines TRBV13 with TRBJ1-1; tentatively, D is TRBD1 (5 bases). V was clipped by 4 bases and J by 1 base, with 16 bases between them. This CDR3 has 16 residues. Germline V lookup: CDR1 PRHDT, CDR2 FYEKMQ (reference sequence). The CDR3 here is CASSSLGQGSNTEAFF. In nucleotides, the CDR3 is TGTGCCAGCAGCTCCCTTGGGCAGGGATCGAACACTGAAGCTTTCTTT.

In regard to this clone: The same CDR3 also results from other DNA sequences found in this sample. This chain links TRBV18 with TRBJ2-3; D call uncertain. The CDR3 contains 14 residues. The germline CDR1 and CDR2 sequences are KGHSH and LQKENI. V lost 3 bases and J 3 bases, leaving 10 bases between the germline ends. Written as DNA, the CDR3 is TGTGCCAGCTCACCCTCTCCTTCTACAGATACGCAGTATTTT. As protein: CASSPSPSTDTQYF.

The chain couples TRBV7-8 to TRBJ1-1; 10 bases line up with TRBD1. V shed 5 bases, J shed 6 bases, and the junction held 6 bases outside the gene matches. This CDR3 has 14 amino acids. Germline V gene data show CDR1 as SGHVS and CDR2 as FQNEAQ. The DNA for the CDR3 is TGTGCCAGCAGCCATGCGGACAGGGGGGCTGAAGCTTTCTTT. It codes for CASSHADRGAEAFF.

The chain carries TRBV15 and TRBJ2-5, with D possibly TRBD2 on 5 matching bases. V lost 0 bases, J lost 9 bases, and 20 bases lay in between. The V gene's germline CDR1 is LNHNV and CDR2 YYDKDF (reference sequence). CDR3 length: 16 amino acids. CDR3 sequence reads: CATSRDSARTGGAQYF. For the CDR3, the DNA is TGTGCCACCAGCAGAGATTCGGCCAGGACTGGAGGTGCCCAGTACTTC.

This clone was detected only a few times. The rearrangement uses TRBV6-4 and TRBJ2-3; weak D call: TRBD2 (8 bases). The V gene's germline CDR1 is MRHNA and CDR2 SNTAGT. With 6 bases removed from V and 5 bases from J, the gap between germline ends came to 18 bases. CDR3 length: 15 residues. The CDR3 spells CASSPGRGPGDTQYF. The CDR3 DNA reads TGTGCCAGCAGCCCCGGGAGGGGGCCGGGAGATACGCAGTATTTT.

The chain combines TRBV6-5 with TRBJ2-1; 10 nucleotides align to TRBD2. Germline-derived CDR1 and CDR2 are MNHEY and SVGAGI. The trim removed 6 bases at V and 4 bases at J, leaving 6 bases unmatched. The CDR3 contains 15 residues. CDR3: CASSVLAGVYNEQFF. The DNA for the CDR3 is TGTGCCAGCAGCGTTCTAGCGGGGGTTTACAATGAGCAGTTCTTC.

The CDR3 spells CASRGTGNTEAFF. The CDR3, as DNA: TGCGCCAGCAGAGGGACAGGGAACACTGAAGCTTTCTTT. V gene TRBV10-1 combines with J gene TRBJ1-1; 8 nucleotides align to TRBD1. The V and J ends lost 6 bases and 1 base, in that order; junction bases with no gene match: 1. CDR3 length: 13 residues. CDR1 and CDR2 from the germline V gene are WNHNN and SYGVQD (reference sequence).

The chain is built from TRBV5-1 and TRBJ1-2; 10 nucleotides agree with TRBD1. This CDR3 has 15 residues. Trimming took 4 bases from V and 6 from J; bases not matched to a gene: 9. Per the germline V gene, CDR1 is SGHRS and CDR2 is YFSETQ. The CDR3 protein is CASSTSGTGVDGYTF. Here the CDR3 DNA reads TGCGCCAGCAGCACCTCCGGGACAGGGGTCGATGGCTACACCTTC.

This clone was seen once. J is TRBJ2-3 and V is TRBV14, with 10 nucleotides matching TRBD2. CDR3 size: 16 residues. V was pared by 1 base and J by 4 bases, with 5 bases of the junction left unmatched. The germline gives CDR1 SGHDN, CDR2 FVKESK. The CDR3, as DNA: TGTGCCAGCAGCCAAGCCCTAGCGGGGGCGGCAGATACGCAGTATTTT. Protein: CASSQALAGAADTQYF. The entire variable domain, with the rest obtained from reference TRBV14 and TRBJ2-3, is as follows: EAGVTQFPSHSVIEKGQTVTLRCDPISGHDNLYWYRRVMGKEIKFLLHFVKESKQDESGMPNNRFLAERTGGTYSTLKVQPAELEDSGVYFCASSQALAGAADTQYFGPGTRLTVL.

This clone was observed a handful of times. The gene calls are TRBV10-3 and TRBJ1-5; 8 nucleotides align to TRBD1. From germline, CDR1 is ENHRY and CDR2 SYGVKD. The CDR3 runs 13 residues. With V trimmed by 8 bases and J by 7 bases, 7 bases remained unmatched. Written as DNA, the CDR3 is TGTGCCATCGGAGACAGGGGTGGGCAGCCCCAGCATTTT. This translates into CAIGDRGGQPQHF.